The clone carrying this T cell receptor (beta chain) has just one count. Some clones are missing from TCRdb's copy, which holds only in-frame ones; the method was immunoSEQ multiplex PCR. The data hold about 88,000 clones, with roughly 80% observed a single time. This sample was included in a study of cytomegalovirus exposure and HLA in healthy donors. V was clipped by 6 bases and J by 7 bases; unmatched bases: 5. The V gene's germline CDR1 is MNHEY and CDR2 SMNVEV (reference sequence). This CDR3 spans 13 amino acids. This chain connects TRBV27 to TRBJ2-1, with 8 bases identical to TRBD1. Sequencing was performed on PBMCs. The receptor was derived from a woman younger than 35 in good health and CMV-seropositive. The CDR3 sequence is CASRLQGANEQFF. The CDR3 region has the DNA TGTGCCAGCAGGTTGCAGGGGGCAAATGAGCAGTTCTTC.